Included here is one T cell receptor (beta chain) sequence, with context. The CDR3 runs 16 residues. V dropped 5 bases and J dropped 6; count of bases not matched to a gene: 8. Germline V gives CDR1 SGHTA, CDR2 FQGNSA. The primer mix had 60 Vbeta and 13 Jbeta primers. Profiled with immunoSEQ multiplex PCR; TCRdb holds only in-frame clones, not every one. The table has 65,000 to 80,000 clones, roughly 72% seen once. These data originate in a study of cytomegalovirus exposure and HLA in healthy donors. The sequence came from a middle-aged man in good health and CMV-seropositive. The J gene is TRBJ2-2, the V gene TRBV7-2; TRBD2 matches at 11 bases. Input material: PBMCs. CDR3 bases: TGTGCCAGCAGCCGGCTTAGCGGGGGGGCCGCCGGGGAGCTGTTTTTT. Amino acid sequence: CASSRLSGGAAGELFF.